This is a list of T cell receptor beta chains from one sample in a study of persistence of HIV-infected CD4 T cells. These receptors' targets are unknown. TCRdb's table, derived via immunoSEQ multiplex PCR, lists solely in-frame clones and lacks some. The sample records roughly 20,000 clones, less than 75% being singletons. The sequences come from CD4+ T cells sorted from PBMCs after roughly 19-hour stimulation, collected from a patient who received antiretroviral therapy. The receptors were gathered from an adult woman with HIV who was CMV-seropositive. Both conserved end residues are part of each CDR3. The order of the fields is J gene, V gene, CDR3 protein.

J gene: TRBJ1-1; V gene: TRBV20-1; CDR3 protein: CSANMLREAFF
J gene: TRBJ1-5; V gene: TRBV7-2; CDR3 protein: CASSLGQGAYQPQHF
J gene: TRBJ2-1; V gene: TRBV12-5; CDR3 protein: CASGLETWSSYNEQFF
J gene: TRBJ2-2; V gene: TRBV19; CDR3 protein: CASSIRRLNTGELFF
J gene: TRBJ1-4; V gene: TRBV30; CDR3 protein: CAWSSGVHEKLFF
J gene: TRBJ2-1; V gene: TRBV5-3; CDR3 protein: CARSFRTSGGMSSYNEQFF
J gene: TRBJ1-2; V gene: TRBV24-1; CDR3 protein: CATSGGGVDYGYTF
J gene: TRBJ1-2; V gene: TRBV24-1; CDR3 protein: CATSFADYGYTF
J gene: TRBJ1-4; V gene: TRBV29-1; CDR3 protein: CSGGQGQEKLFF
J gene: TRBJ2-2; V gene: TRBV19; CDR3 protein: CASLRRTGELFF
J gene: TRBJ1-2; V gene: TRBV10-2; CDR3 protein: CASSESGYGYTF
J gene: TRBJ1-1; V gene: TRBV3-1/TRBV3-2; CDR3 protein: CASSQARDRAEAFF
J gene: TRBJ1-1; V gene: TRBV29-1; CDR3 protein: CSVVQTGGFMNTEAFF
J gene: TRBJ2-2; V gene: TRBV3-1/TRBV3-2; CDR3 protein: CASTLSTPGGTGELFF
J gene: TRBJ2-5; V gene: TRBV5-4; CDR3 protein: CASSLRQAQETQYF
J gene: TRBJ1-2; V gene: TRBV7-2; CDR3 protein: CASSLGGLLQGGYGYTF
J gene: TRBJ2-7; V gene: TRBV10-2; CDR3 protein: CASRIQTGGYEQYF
J gene: TRBJ1-4; V gene: TRBV18; CDR3 protein: CASSPQGLQEKLFF
J gene: TRBJ1-5; V gene: TRBV6-1; CDR3 protein: CASSEVGGYNQPQHF
J gene: TRBJ1-4; V gene: TRBV5-1; CDR3 protein: CASSVGQGTTNEKLFF
J gene: TRBJ2-3; V gene: TRBV10-1; CDR3 protein: CASSESRGVKDTQYF
J gene: TRBJ1-2; V gene: TRBV27; CDR3 protein: CASSRNPVDNYGYTF
J gene: TRBJ1-1; V gene: TRBV19; CDR3 protein: CASSLGGDRGLSTEAFF
J gene: TRBJ2-5; V gene: TRBV5-5; CDR3 protein: CASSLVGGGWETQYF
J gene: TRBJ2-7; V gene: TRBV6-5; CDR3 protein: CASWGTDIYEQYF
J gene: TRBJ2-3; V gene: TRBV19; CDR3 protein: CASSIAGAGADTQYF
J gene: TRBJ1-1; V gene: TRBV6-5; CDR3 protein: CASSHGASEAFF
J gene: TRBJ2-7; V gene: TRBV9; CDR3 protein: CASSVGPSSYEQYF
J gene: TRBJ2-1; V gene: TRBV7-6; CDR3 protein: CASSLRGGLNEQFF
J gene: TRBJ2-1; V gene: TRBV20-1; CDR3 protein: CSASGSQEIAYNEQFF
J gene: TRBJ1-2; V gene: TRBV6-1; CDR3 protein: CASSEAAGRSYGYTF
J gene: TRBJ2-2; V gene: TRBV2; CDR3 protein: CASSELTGNTGELFF
J gene: TRBJ2-7; V gene: TRBV7-3; CDR3 protein: CASSLSSRGREYEQYF
J gene: TRBJ2-7; V gene: TRBV12-2; CDR3 protein: CASRPNGGRGRGYEQYF
J gene: TRBJ2-4; V gene: TRBV6-1; CDR3 protein: CASSAHGTGVPAKNIQYF
J gene: TRBJ1-2; V gene: TRBV9; CDR3 protein: CASSVGGQSNYGYTF
J gene: TRBJ2-2; V gene: TRBV15; CDR3 protein: CATRRQIANTGELFF
J gene: TRBJ2-7; V gene: TRBV18; CDR3 protein: CASSPTTYEQYF
J gene: TRBJ2-1; V gene: TRBV19; CDR3 protein: CASKGGLDEQFF
J gene: TRBJ2-3; V gene: TRBV4-2; CDR3 protein: CASSLSGTGSTDTQYF
J gene: TRBJ1-6; V gene: TRBV12-5; CDR3 protein: CASGSPAGNSPLHF
J gene: TRBJ1-5; V gene: TRBV6-2/TRBV6-3; CDR3 protein: CASSRDRNQPQHF
J gene: TRBJ2-2; V gene: TRBV30; CDR3 protein: CAWSGAGGLRTGELFF
J gene: TRBJ1-2; V gene: TRBV30; CDR3 protein: CAWGSNYGYTF
J gene: TRBJ2-2; V gene: TRBV2; CDR3 protein: CASSKRGERTGELFF
J gene: TRBJ1-1; V gene: TRBV7-2; CDR3 protein: CASSLITGGNTEAFF
J gene: TRBJ2-1; V gene: TRBV29-1; CDR3 protein: CSVGVSGGFYNEQFF
J gene: TRBJ2-3; V gene: TRBV5-1; CDR3 protein: CASSMPGSTDTQYF
J gene: TRBJ2-7; V gene: TRBV27; CDR3 protein: CASSLLTSGDYYEQYF
J gene: TRBJ2-2; V gene: TRBV7-3; CDR3 protein: CASSSPSRSNTGELFF
J gene: TRBJ2-1; V gene: TRBV5-1; CDR3 protein: CASSADREGNEQFF
J gene: TRBJ2-7; V gene: TRBV5-1; CDR3 protein: CASKTGQGAYEQYF
J gene: TRBJ2-2; V gene: TRBV19; CDR3 protein: CASSPPGGQGAGELFF
J gene: TRBJ2-7; V gene: TRBV9; CDR3 protein: CASSPRGTGASYEQYF
J gene: TRBJ1-4; V gene: TRBV5-4; CDR3 protein: CASSLALDEKLFF